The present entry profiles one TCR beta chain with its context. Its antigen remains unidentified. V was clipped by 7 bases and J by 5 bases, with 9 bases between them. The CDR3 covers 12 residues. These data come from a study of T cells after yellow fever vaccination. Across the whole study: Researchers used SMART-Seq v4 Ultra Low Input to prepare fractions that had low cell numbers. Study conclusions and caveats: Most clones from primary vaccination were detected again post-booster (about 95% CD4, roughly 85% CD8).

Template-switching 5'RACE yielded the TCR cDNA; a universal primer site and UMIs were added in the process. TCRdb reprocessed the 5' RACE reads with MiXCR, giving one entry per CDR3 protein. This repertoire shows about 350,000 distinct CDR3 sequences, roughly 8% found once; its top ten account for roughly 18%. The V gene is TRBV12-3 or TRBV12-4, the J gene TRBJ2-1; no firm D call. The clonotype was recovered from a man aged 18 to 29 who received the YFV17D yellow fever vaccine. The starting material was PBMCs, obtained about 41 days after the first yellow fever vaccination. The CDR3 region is CASNKWDNEQFF. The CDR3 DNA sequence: TGTGCCAGCAACAAGTGGGACAATGAGCAGTTCTTC.